These 20 T cell receptor beta chains were all obtained from the same sample, sequenced in a study of CD8 T cells in ankylosing spondylitis. TCRdb called the 5' RACE reads again in MiXCR, with one record for every CDR3 protein. The sample includes 150,000 to 200,000 distinct CDR3 sequences, around 10% seen only once; the top ten take under 35%. The sequenced sample was blood, either unsorted or a sorted T cell fraction (not recorded which). The source is a male donor with ankylosing spondylitis or in good health (not recorded which).

This clonotype was counted only a few times. The chain carries TRBV5-5 and TRBJ1-4; TRBD1 matches at 9 bases. The CDR3 consists of 15 residues. Per the germline V gene, CDR1 is SGHKS and CDR2 is YYEKEE (reference sequence). With V trimmed by 4 bases and J by 5 bases, 6 bases remained unmatched. The CDR3 DNA sequence: TGTGCCAGCAGCCTAACCGGGACAGGGAATGAAAAACTGTTTTTT. As protein: CASSLTGTGNEKLFF.

This clonotype was detected many times. CDR3 region: CASSPPPEGSSTNEKLFF. For the CDR3, the DNA is TGTGCCAGCAGTCCCCCTCCTGAGGGATCCTCAACTAATGAAAAACTGTTTTTT. J is TRBJ1-4 and V is TRBV28; D is unclear. Germline CDR1 MDHEN, CDR2 SYDVKM. Trimming pared 5 bases from V and 0 bases from J, leaving 19 bases between. The CDR3 length is 18 residues.

This clonotype was seen a handful of times. The J gene is TRBJ2-7, the V gene TRBV7-2; 10 nucleotides agree with TRBD1. Trimming took 3 bases from V and 7 from J; bases not matched to a gene: 6. The CDR3 runs to 14 residues. Germline V lookup: CDR1 SGHTA, CDR2 FQGNSA. The CDR3 nucleotides are TGTGCCAGCAGCTTTAGACAGGGGGCCGAGGAGCAGTACTTC. Encoded protein: CASSFRQGAEEQYF.

This clonotype was seen ten or more times. CDR3 coding DNA: TGCGCCAGCAGCTTGTATTCCGGGGACCAAGAGACCCAGTACTTC. This gives the protein CASSLYSGDQETQYF. This sequence joins TRBV5-1 and TRBJ2-5; D possibly corresponds to TRBD2 (5 bases). Germline V lookup: CDR1 SGHRS, CDR2 YFSETQ. The V end lost 1 base, the J end lost 0 bases, and 10 bases lay between the germline ends. This CDR3 contains 15 residues.

This clonotype was observed a handful of times. J is TRBJ2-7 and V is TRBV7-9, with 7 positions matching TRBD2. The CDR3 has 14 residues. V shed 3 bases and J 1 base; nucleotides not matched to a gene: 3. Germline V CDR1 and CDR2: SEHNR, FQNEAQ (reference sequence). CDR3 DNA sequence: TGTGCCAGCAGCTTGACGGGGGGTTCCTACGAGCAGTACTTC. Protein sequence: CASSLTGGSYEQYF.

This clonotype was detected only a few times. The CDR3 region has the DNA TGTGCCAGCAGTTATAGGGAGGGAGTCGATGAGCAGTTCTTC. Its protein product is CASSYREGVDEQFF. This chain uses TRBV12-3 or TRBV12-4 with TRBJ2-1; 7 nucleotides agree with TRBD2. The CDR3 is 14 amino acids. Losses at the gene ends were 4 bases for V and 8 bases for J; bases not matched to a gene: 8.

Many counts were recorded for this clonotype. DNA of the CDR3: TGCAGCGCCGGGGACAGGGGGGCAGATACGCAGTATTTT. The encoded protein is CSAGDRGADTQYF. The chain has TRBV29-1 and TRBJ2-3, with 11 bases lining up with TRBD1. There are 13 residues in the CDR3. The germline V gene has CDR1 SQVTM and CDR2 ANQGSEA. The V and J ends lost 7 bases and 4 bases, in that order; junction bases with no gene match: 4.

This clonotype was found a few times. CDR3 coding DNA: TGTGCCAGCAGCACTGGAAACACCATATATTTT. Translation: CASSTGNTIYF. The V call is TRBV7-9, the J call TRBJ1-3; no reliable D call. CDR1 and CDR2 from the germline V gene are SEHNR and FQNEAQ (reference sequence). Trimming cost V 5 bases and J 2 bases, with 1 base left between them. The CDR3 covers 11 residues.

This clonotype occurred many times. In nucleotides, the CDR3 is TGCAGCGTTGAAGGACAGGCGCGCTATGGCTACACCTTC. Encoded protein: CSVEGQARYGYTF. The chain couples TRBV29-1 to TRBJ1-2, with D perhaps matching TRBD1 (6 bases). This CDR3 region has 13 residues. V was pared by 1 base and J by 4 bases, with 10 bases between. Per the germline V gene, CDR1 is SQVTM and CDR2 is ANQGSEA.

This clonotype was seen at least ten times. The chain combines TRBV19 with TRBJ2-1, with D maybe TRBD1 (5 bases). With 4 bases removed from V and 6 bases from J, the gap between germline ends came to 10 bases. The CDR3 is 13 residues long. Germline CDR1 reads LNHDA; CDR2 reads SQIVND (reference sequence). The CDR3 coding sequence is TGTGCCAGTAGTAGGCATGGGGCCAATGAGCAGTTCTTC. Protein product: CASSRHGANEQFF.

There are many counts of this clonotype. The chain links TRBV12-3 or TRBV12-4 to TRBJ2-5, with TRBD2 matching over 7 bases. The CDR3 contains 16 residues. V was clipped by 3 bases and J by 4 bases; unmatched bases: 11. The DNA for the CDR3 is TGTGCCAGCAGTTTGCCCAGGGCGCGGGGGATAGAGACCCAGTACTTC. As protein: CASSLPRARGIETQYF.

This clonotype appeared many times. The chain employs TRBV20-1 and TRBJ2-5; D is undetermined. This CDR3 contains 12 residues. Trimming took off 8 bases at V and 0 bases at J, with 10 bases between the two ends. Germline V CDR1 and CDR2: DFQATT, SNEGSKA (reference sequence). The CDR3 is CSSSPYQETQYF. CDR3 sequence (DNA): TGCAGTTCCTCTCCGTACCAAGAGACCCAGTACTTC.

Notes on this clonotype: A much larger clone lies one base from this, so it may be a read error. The chain has TRBV5-1 and TRBJ2-7; 7 bases agree with TRBD2. From germline, CDR1 is SGHRS and CDR2 YFSETQ. This CDR3 is built from 13 residues. The CDR3: CVSSGDYSYEQYF. In DNA, the CDR3 is TGCGTCAGCAGTGGGGACTACTCCTACGAGCAGTACTTC.

Many counts were recorded for this clonotype. V and J are TRBV12-3 or TRBV12-4 and TRBJ1-5; D is ambiguous. The CDR3 is made up of 14 amino acids. Trimming took 5 bases from V and 4 from J, leaving 12 bases between them. The CDR3 bases are TGTGCCAGCAGTCCCGGGCCGTCTAATCAGCCCCAGCATTTT. It codes for CASSPGPSNQPQHF.

This rearrangement joins TRBV7-2 to TRBJ2-2; D may correspond to TRBD1 or TRBD2 (5 bases each). This CDR3 is 14 amino acids long. V was cut by 2 bases and J by 6 bases, with 10 bases left in between. In germline, CDR1 is SGHTA, CDR2 FQGNSA. The chain's CDR3 is CASSLPRDAGELFF. The CDR3 DNA is TGTGCCAGCAGCTTACCACGGGACGCCGGGGAGCTGTTTTTT.

The table lists this clonotype with a few counts. The J gene is TRBJ2-3, the V gene TRBV7-2; D not resolved. CDR1 is SGHTA and CDR2 is FQGNSA in the germline V gene. V lost 5 bases and J lost 4, with 10 bases in between. This CDR3 is built from 13 residues. This chain's CDR3 is CASSPVGSDTQYF. The DNA for the CDR3 is TGTGCCAGCAGCCCGGTCGGTTCAGATACGCAGTATTTT.

This clonotype was found many times. The chain has TRBV5-1 and TRBJ2-3; 7 bases fit TRBD2. J gave up 2 bases and V 5 bases, and 8 bases lay outside the gene matches. Looked up from germline, CDR1 is SGHRS and CDR2 is YFSETQ. The CDR3 has 15 residues. The CDR3 loop reads CASRLAITSTDTQYF. DNA for the CDR3: TGCGCCAGCAGACTAGCGATAACCTCCACAGATACGCAGTATTTT.

This clonotype has at least ten counts. This chain connects TRBV29-1 to TRBJ2-1; TRBD2 matches 7 bases. V lost 4 bases, J lost 7 bases, and 10 bases stayed unmatched. CDR1 and CDR2 (germline): SQVTM, ANQGSEA. The CDR3 totals 14 residues. CDR3 sequence: CSVVPGTIENEQFF. The CDR3 DNA is TGCAGCGTTGTGCCCGGGACTATAGAAAATGAGCAGTTCTTC.

This clonotype was picked up many times. The chain uses TRBV5-1 and TRBJ1-2; a weak D match, TRBD1 (5 bases). The CDR3 consists of 16 residues. The germline V gene encodes CDR1 SGHRS and CDR2 YFSETQ. V lost 5 bases and J 5 bases, leaving 22 bases between the germline ends. This CDR3 reads CASRITGTDSRYGYTF. CDR3 bases: TGCGCCAGCAGGATTACCGGGACCGATAGCCGTTATGGCTACACCTTC.

This clonotype showed up many times. The CDR3 loop is CASSVDPRGLDNEQFF. The CDR3 DNA sequence: TGTGCCAGCAGCGTAGATCCGCGGGGGCTGGACAATGAGCAGTTCTTC. The V and J genes are TRBV9 and TRBJ2-1, with D possibly TRBD2 on 7 matching bases. Germline CDR1 and CDR2: SGDLS and YYNGEE. This CDR3 has 16 residues. V lost 0 bases to trimming and J lost 5 bases, with 15 bases between them.